This TCR beta chain derives from a study of PD-L1 blockade in urothelial cancer. Study overall: Blood analyses occurred 3 weeks (second dose) and 6 weeks post treatment start. A median blood sample held approximately 140,000 T cells and 80,000 or so unique TCRs. Study outcomes and limitations: Better survival was predicted when blood TCR clonality before treatment fell below the median.

Profiled with immunoSEQ multiplex PCR; TCRdb holds only in-frame clones, not every one. The data show some 71,000 clones, about 86% seen once. A note on this clone: Its specificity is not known.

Germline V CDR1 and CDR2: MNHNS, SASEGT. The CDR3 covers 14 residues. Trimming cost V 7 bases and J 3 bases; bases outside gene matches: 7. Time point of the sample: pretreatment peripheral blood. Patient disease was locally advanced or metastatic urothelial carcinoma. The chain joins TRBV6-1 to TRBJ2-7, with 9 bases matching TRBD1. This specimen consisted of PBMCs, obtained around atezolizumab (anti-PD-L1) treatment. The sequence derives from a man aged 55 to 70 with urothelial cancer. The CDR3 DNA reads TGTGCCAGCAACCGGGACAGGGCATACTACGAGCAGTACTTC. As protein: CASNRDRAYYEQYF.